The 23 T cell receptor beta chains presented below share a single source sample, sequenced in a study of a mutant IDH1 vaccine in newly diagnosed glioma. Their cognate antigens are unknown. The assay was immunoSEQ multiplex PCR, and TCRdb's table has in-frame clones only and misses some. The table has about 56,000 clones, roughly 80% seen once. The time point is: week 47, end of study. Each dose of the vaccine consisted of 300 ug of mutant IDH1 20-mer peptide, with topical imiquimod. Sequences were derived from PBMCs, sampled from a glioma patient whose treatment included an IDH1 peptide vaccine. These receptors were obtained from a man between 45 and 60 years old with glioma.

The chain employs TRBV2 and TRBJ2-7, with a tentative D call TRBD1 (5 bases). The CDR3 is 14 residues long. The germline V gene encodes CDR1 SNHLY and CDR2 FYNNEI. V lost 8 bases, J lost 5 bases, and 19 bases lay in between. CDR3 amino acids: CASSGQGYSNEQYF. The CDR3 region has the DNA TGTGCCAGCTCAGGCCAGGGTTATTCCAACGAGCAGTACTTC.

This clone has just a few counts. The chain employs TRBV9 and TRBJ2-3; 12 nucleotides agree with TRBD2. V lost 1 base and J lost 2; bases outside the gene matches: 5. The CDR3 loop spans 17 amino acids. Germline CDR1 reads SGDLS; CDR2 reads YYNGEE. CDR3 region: CASSVTSGGSYTDTQYF. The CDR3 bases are TGTGCCAGCAGCGTAACTAGCGGGGGGTCCTACACAGATACGCAGTATTTT.

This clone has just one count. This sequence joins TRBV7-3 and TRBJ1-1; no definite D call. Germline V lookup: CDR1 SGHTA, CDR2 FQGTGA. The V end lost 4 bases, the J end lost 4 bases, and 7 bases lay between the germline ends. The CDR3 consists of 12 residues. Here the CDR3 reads CASSSPGTEAFF. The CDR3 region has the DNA TGTGCCAGCAGCTCCCCGGGCACTGAAGCTTTCTTT. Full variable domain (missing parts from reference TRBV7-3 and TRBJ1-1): GAGVSQTPSNKVTEKGKYVELRCDPISGHTALYWYRQSLGQGPEFLIYFQGTGAADDSGLPNDRFFAVRPEGSVSTLKIQRTERGDSAVYLCASSSPGTEAFFGQGTRLTVV.

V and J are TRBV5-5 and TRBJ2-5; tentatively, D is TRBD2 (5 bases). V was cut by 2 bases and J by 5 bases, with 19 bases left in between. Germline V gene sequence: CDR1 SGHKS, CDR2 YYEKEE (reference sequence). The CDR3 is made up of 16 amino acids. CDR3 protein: CASSFEGGEIKETQYF. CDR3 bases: TGTGCCAGCAGCTTTGAGGGTGGGGAGATAAAGGAGACCCAGTACTTC.

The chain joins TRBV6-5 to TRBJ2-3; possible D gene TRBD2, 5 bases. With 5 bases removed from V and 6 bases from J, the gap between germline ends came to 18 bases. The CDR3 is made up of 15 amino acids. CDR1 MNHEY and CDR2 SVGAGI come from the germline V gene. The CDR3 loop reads CASSVSGDRSDTQYF. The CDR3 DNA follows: TGTGCCAGCAGTGTGAGCGGAGATCGATCGGATACGCAGTATTTT.

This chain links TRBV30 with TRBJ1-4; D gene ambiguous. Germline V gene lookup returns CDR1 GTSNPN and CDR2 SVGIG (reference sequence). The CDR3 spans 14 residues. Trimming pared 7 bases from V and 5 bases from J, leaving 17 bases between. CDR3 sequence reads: CASKLSHLNEKLFF. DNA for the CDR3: TGTGCCTCCAAACTGTCCCACTTAAATGAAAAACTGTTTTTT.

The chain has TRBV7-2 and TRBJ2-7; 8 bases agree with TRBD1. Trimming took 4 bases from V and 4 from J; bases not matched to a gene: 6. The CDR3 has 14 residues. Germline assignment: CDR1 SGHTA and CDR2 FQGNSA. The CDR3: CASSSGQGGYEQYF. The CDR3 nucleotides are TGTGCCAGCAGCTCCGGACAGGGCGGGTACGAGCAGTACTTC.

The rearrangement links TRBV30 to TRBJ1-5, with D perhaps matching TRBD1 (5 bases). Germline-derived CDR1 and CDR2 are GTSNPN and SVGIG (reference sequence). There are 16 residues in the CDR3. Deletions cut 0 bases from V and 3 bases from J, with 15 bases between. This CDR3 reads CAWSVGGWGDNQPQHF. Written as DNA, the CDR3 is TGTGCCTGGAGTGTCGGTGGATGGGGGGACAATCAGCCCCAGCATTTT.

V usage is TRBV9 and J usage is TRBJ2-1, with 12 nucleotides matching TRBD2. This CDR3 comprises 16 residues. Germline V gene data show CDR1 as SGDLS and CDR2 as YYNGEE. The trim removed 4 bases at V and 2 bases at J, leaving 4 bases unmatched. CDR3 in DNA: TGTGCCAGCAGCAGTCTAGCGGGGGGGCCCTACAATGAGCAGTTCTTC. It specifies CASSSLAGGPYNEQFF.

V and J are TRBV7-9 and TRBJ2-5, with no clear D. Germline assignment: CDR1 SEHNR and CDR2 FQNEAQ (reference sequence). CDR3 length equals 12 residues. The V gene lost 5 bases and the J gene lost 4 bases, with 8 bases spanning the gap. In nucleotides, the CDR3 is TGTGCCAGCAGCCCGCCCGGAGAGACCCAGTACTTC. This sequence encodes CASSPPGETQYF.

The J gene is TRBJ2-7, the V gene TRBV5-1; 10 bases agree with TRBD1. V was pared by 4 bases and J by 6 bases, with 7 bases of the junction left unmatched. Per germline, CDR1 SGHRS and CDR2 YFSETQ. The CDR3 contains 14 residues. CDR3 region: CASSLGQGVGEQYF. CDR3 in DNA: TGCGCCAGCAGCCTAGGACAGGGGGTGGGCGAGCAGTACTTC. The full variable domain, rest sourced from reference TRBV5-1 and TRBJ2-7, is KAGVTQTPRYLIKTRGQQVTLSCSPISGHRSVSWYQQTPGQGLQFLFEYFSETQRNKGNFPGRFSGRQFSNSRSEMNVSTLELGDSALYLCASSLGQGVGEQYFGPGTRLTVT.

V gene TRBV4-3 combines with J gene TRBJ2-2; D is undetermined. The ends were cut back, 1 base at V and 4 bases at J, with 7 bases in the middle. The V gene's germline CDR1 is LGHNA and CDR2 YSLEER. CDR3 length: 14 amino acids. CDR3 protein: CASSQVYSTGELFF. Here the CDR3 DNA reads TGCGCCAGCAGCCAAGTCTACAGCACCGGGGAGCTGTTTTTT.

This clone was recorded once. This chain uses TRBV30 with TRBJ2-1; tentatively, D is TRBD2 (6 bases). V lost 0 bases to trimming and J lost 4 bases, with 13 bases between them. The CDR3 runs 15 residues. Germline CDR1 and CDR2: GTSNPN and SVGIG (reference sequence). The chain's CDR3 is CAWSVVSGAYNEQFF. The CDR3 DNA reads TGTGCCTGGAGTGTAGTTAGCGGAGCATACAATGAGCAGTTCTTC.

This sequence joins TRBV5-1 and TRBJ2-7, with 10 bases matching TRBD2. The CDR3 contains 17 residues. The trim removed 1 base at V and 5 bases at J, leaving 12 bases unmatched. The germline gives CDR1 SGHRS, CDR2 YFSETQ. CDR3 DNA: TGCGCCAGCAGCTTGCAACCCCCAGCGGGGGGGCTCCACGAGCAGTACTTC. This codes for CASSLQPPAGGLHEQYF. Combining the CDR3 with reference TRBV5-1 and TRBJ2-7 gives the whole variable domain KAGVTQTPRYLIKTRGQQVTLSCSPISGHRSVSWYQQTPGQGLQFLFEYFSETQRNKGNFPGRFSGRQFSNSRSEMNVSTLELGDSALYLCASSLQPPAGGLHEQYFGPGTRLTVT.

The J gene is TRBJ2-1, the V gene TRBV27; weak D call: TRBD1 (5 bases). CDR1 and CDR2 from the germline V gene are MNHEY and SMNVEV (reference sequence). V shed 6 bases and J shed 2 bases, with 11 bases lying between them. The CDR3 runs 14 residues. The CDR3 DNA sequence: TGTGCCAGCAGCCGCACAGGACCCTACAATGAGCAGTTCTTC. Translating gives CASSRTGPYNEQFF.

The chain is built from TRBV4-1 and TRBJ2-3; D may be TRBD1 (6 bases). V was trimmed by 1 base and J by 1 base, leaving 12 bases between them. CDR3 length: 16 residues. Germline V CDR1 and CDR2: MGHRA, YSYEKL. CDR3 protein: CASSQGWGPGTDTQYF. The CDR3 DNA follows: TGCGCCAGCAGCCAAGGGTGGGGGCCGGGCACAGATACGCAGTATTTT.

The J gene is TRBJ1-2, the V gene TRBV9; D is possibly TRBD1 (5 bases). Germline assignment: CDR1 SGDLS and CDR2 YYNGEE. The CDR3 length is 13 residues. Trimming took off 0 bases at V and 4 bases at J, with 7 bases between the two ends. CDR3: CASSVEGAYGYTF. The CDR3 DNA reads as TGTGCCAGCAGCGTAGAAGGGGCCTATGGCTACACCTTC. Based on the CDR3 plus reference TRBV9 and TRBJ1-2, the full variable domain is DSGVTQTPKHLITATGQRVTLRCSPRSGDLSVYWYQQSLDQGLQFLIQYYNGEERAKGNILERFSAQQFPDLHSELNLSSLELGDSALYFCASSVEGAYGYTFGSGTRLTVV.

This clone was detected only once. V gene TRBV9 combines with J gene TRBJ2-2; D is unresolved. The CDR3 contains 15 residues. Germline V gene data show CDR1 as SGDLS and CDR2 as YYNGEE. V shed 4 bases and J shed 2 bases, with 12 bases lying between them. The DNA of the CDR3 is TGTGCCAGCAGCCCCTCGACGGCCAACACCGGGGAGCTGTTTTTT. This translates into CASSPSTANTGELFF.

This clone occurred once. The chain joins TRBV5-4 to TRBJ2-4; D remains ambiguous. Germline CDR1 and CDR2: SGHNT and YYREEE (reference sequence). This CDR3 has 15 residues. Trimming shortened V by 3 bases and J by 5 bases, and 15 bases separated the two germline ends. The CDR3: CASSSPDRVQNIQYF. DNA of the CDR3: TGTGCCAGCAGCTCCCCGGATAGAGTCCAAAACATTCAGTACTTC.

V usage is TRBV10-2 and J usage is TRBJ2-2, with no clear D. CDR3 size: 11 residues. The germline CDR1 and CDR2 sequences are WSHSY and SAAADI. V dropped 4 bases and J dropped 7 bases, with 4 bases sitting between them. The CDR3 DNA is TGCGCCAGCAGTGCCGGCGGGGAGCTGTTTTTT. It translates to CASSAGGELFF.

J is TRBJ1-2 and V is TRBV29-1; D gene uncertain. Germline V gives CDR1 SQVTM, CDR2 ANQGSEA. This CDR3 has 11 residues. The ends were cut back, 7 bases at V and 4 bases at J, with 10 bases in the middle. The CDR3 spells CSAGGSYGYTF. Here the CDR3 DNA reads TGCAGCGCCGGTGGCAGCTATGGCTACACCTTC. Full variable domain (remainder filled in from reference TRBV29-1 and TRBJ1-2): SAVISQKPSRDICQRGTSLTIQCQVDSQVTMMFWYRQQPGQSLTLIATANQGSEATYESGFVIDKFPISRPNLTFSTLTVSNMSPEDSSIYLCSAGGSYGYTFGSGTRLTVV.

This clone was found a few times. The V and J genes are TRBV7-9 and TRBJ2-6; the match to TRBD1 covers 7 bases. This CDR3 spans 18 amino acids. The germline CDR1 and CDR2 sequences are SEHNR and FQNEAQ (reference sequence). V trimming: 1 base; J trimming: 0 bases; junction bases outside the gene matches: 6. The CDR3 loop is CASSLGGQADSGANVLTF. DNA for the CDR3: TGTGCCAGCAGCTTAGGCGGACAGGCTGACTCTGGGGCCAACGTCCTGACTTTC. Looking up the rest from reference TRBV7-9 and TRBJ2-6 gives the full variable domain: DTGVSQNPRHKITKRGQNVTFRCDPISEHNRLYWYRQTLGQGPEFLTYFQNEAQLEKSRLLSDRFSAERPKGSFSTLEIQRTEQGDSAMYLCASSLGGQADSGANVLTFGAGSRLTVL.

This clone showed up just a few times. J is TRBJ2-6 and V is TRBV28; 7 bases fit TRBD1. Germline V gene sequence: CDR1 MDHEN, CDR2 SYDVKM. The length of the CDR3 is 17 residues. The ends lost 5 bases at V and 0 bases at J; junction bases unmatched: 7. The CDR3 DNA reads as TGTGCCAGCAGTCCAACAGGGGTTCCCTCTGGGGCCAACGTCCTGACTTTC. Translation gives CASSPTGVPSGANVLTF.